This T cell receptor (beta chain) was profiled in a study of T cell responses to AZD1222 COVID-19 vaccine. General study results and limits: Just a handful of AZD1222 recipients were seropositive at baseline. Only after the peak T cell response were repertoires sampled.

On this clone: Its antigen is unidentified.

TCRdb keeps only in-frame clones here, not all; method: immunoSEQ multiplex PCR. The repertoire includes 140,000 to 150,000 clones, about 94% of them detected once, and more than 3.5% sits in the top ten. The source was peripheral blood, collected on day 0 of AZD1222 vaccination. This TCR came from an adult in good health.

In DNA form, the CDR3 reads TGCGCCAGCAGCTTAGAGGGGTCTACGGGTTCCTACAATGAGCAGTTCTTC. Its protein is CASSLEGSTGSYNEQFF. The chain employs TRBV5-1 and TRBJ2-1; D could derive from TRBD1 or TRBD2 (5 bases each). Germline loops: CDR1 SGHRS, CDR2 YFSETQ. There are 17 residues in the CDR3. V dropped 2 bases and J dropped 1 base, with 16 bases sitting between them.